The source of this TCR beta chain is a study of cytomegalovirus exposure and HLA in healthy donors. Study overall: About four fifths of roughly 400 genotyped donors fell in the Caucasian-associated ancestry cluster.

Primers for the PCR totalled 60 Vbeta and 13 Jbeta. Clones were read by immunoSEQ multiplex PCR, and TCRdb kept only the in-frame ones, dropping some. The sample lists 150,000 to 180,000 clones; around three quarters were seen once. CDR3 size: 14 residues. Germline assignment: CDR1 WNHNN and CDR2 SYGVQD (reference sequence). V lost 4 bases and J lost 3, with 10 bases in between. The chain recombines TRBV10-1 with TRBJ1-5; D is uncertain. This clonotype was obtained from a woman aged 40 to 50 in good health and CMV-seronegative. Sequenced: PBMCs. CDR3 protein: CASSAGSLNQPQHF. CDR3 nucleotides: TGCGCCAGCAGTGCGGGATCCCTCAATCAGCCCCAGCATTTT.